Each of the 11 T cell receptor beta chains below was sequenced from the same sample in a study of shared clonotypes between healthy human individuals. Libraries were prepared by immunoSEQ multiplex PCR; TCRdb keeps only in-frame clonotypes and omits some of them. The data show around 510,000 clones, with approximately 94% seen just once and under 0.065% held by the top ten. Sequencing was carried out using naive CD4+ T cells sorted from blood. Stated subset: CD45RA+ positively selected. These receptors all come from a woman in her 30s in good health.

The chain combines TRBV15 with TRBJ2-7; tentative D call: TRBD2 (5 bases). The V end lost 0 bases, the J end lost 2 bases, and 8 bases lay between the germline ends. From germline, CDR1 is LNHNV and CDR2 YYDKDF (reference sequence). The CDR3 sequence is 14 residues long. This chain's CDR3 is CATSRDEGPYEQYF. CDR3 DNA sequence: TGTGCCACCAGCAGAGACGAGGGTCCCTACGAGCAGTACTTC.

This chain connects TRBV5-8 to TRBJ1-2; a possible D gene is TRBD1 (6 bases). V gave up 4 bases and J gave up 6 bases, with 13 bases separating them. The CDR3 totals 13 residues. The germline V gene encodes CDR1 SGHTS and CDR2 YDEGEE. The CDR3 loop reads CASSPVHRDGYTF. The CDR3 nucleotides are TGTGCCAGCAGCCCAGTCCACAGGGATGGCTACACCTTC.

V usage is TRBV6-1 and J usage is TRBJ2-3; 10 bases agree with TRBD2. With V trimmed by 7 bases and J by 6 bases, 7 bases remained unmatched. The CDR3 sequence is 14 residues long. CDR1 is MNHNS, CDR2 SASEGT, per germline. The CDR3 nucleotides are TGTGCCAGCATTTTAGCGGGAGGAGCGGATACGCAGTATTTT. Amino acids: CASILAGGADTQYF.

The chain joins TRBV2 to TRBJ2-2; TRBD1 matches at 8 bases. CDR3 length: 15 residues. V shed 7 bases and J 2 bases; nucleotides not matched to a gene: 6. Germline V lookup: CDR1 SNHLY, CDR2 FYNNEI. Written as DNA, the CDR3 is TGTGCCAGCAAGCAGGGGGCTGCCAACACCGGGGAGCTGTTTTTT. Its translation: CASKQGAANTGELFF.

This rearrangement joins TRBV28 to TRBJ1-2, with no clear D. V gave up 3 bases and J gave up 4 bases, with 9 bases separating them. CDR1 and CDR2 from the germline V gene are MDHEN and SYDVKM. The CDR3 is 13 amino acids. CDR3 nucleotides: TGTGCCAGCAGTTTGCCCGGACTCTATGGCTACACCTTC. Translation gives CASSLPGLYGYTF.

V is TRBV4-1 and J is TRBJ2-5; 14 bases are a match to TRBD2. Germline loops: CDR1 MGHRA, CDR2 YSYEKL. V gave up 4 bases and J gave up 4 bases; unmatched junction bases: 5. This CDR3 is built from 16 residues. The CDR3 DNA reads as TGCGCCAGCAGCCTGGGACTAGCGGGAGTCGGAGAGACCCAGTACTTC. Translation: CASSLGLAGVGETQYF.

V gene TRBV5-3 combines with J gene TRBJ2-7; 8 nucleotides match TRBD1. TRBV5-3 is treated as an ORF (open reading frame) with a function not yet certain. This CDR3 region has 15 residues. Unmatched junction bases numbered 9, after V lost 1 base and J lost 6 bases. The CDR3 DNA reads TGTGCCAGAAGCTTGTATCAGGGGGCGTTTTCCGAGCAGTACTTC. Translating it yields CARSLYQGAFSEQYF.

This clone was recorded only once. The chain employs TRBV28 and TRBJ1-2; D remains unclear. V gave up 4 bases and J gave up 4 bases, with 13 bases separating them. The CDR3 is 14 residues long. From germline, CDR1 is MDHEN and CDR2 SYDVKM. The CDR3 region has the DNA TGTGCCAGCAGTTCTGGACGGCTACTCTATGGCTACACCTTC. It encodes CASSSGRLLYGYTF.

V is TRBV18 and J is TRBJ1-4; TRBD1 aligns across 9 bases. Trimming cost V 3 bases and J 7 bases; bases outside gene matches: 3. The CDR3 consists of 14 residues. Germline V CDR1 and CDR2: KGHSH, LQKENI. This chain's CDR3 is CASSPETGGEKLFF. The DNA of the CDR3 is TGTGCCAGCTCACCCGAGACAGGGGGTGAAAAACTGTTTTTT.

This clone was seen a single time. CDR3 sequence (DNA): TGTGCCTGGAGTGTATTTTCACAGGGTTCCTACGAGCAGTACTTC. It is translated as CAWSVFSQGSYEQYF. This chain joins TRBV30 and TRBJ2-7; D is possibly TRBD1 (6 bases). Germline V gene lookup returns CDR1 GTSNPN and CDR2 SVGIG (reference sequence). The CDR3 totals 15 residues. Trimming removed 0 bases at V and 1 base at J, with 13 bases between.

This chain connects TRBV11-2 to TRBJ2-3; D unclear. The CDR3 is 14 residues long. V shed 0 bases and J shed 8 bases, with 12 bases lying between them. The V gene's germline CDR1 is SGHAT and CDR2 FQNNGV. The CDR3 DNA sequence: TGTGCCAGCAGCTTAGATCTAAGGCCGGGTACGCAGTATTTT. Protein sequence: CASSLDLRPGTQYF. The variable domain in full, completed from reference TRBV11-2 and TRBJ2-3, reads EAGVAQSPRYKIIEKRQSVAFWCNPISGHATLYWYQQILGQGPKLLIQFQNNGVVDDSQLPKDRFSAERLKGVDSTLKIQPAKLEDSAVYLCASSLDLRPGTQYFGPGTRLTVL.